The T cell receptor (beta chain) described here comes from a study of Graves' ophthalmopathy and Graves' hyperthyroidism. This clonotype was counted between two and nine times. Its antigen remains unidentified. The diagnosis was founded upon clinical symptoms, serum thyroxine, TRAb, thyroid ultrasound and orbital computed tomography. Scientists amplified the TCR beta CDR3 regions from RNA transcripts. An initial RT-PCR round employing HTBI primers preceded a second-round multiplex PCR. Each CDR3 protein gets one entry after TCRdb re-called the multiplex PCR reads with MiXCR. Of about 400,000 distinct CDR3 sequences detected, about 16% appear once; the ten largest clones hold around 1.4%. In germline, CDR1 is MNHNS, CDR2 SASEGT. The V gene lost 6 bases and the J gene lost 6 bases, with 20 bases spanning the gap. This CDR3 comprises 16 residues. Regarding the study as a whole: Progression of ophthalmopathy was predicted by the model with 60% to 71% sensitivity and about 72% specificity.

The receptor was isolated from a woman younger than 35 with Graves' ophthalmopathy. The specimen sequenced was peripheral blood. This chain connects TRBV6-1 to TRBJ2-2; maybe TRBD2 (5 bases). CDR3: CASRAERTGTAGELFF. CDR3 coding DNA: TGTGCCAGCAGGGCAGAGCGAACGGGAACGGCCGGGGAGCTGTTTTTT.